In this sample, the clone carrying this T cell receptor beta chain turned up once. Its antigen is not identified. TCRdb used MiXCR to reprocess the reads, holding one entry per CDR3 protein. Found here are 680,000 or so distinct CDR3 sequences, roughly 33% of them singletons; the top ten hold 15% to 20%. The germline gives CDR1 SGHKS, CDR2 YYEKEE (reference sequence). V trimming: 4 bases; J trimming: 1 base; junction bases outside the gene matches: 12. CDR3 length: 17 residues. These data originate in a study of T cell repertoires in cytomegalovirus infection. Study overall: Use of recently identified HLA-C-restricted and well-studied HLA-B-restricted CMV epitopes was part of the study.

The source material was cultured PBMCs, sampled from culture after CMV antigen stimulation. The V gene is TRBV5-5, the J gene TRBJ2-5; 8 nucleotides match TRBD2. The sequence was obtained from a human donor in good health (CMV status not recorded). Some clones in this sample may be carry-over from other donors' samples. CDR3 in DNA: TGTGCCAGCAGCATCCTATTCCTAGCGGGCCGCCAAGAGACCCAGTACTTC. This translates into CASSILFLAGRQETQYF.